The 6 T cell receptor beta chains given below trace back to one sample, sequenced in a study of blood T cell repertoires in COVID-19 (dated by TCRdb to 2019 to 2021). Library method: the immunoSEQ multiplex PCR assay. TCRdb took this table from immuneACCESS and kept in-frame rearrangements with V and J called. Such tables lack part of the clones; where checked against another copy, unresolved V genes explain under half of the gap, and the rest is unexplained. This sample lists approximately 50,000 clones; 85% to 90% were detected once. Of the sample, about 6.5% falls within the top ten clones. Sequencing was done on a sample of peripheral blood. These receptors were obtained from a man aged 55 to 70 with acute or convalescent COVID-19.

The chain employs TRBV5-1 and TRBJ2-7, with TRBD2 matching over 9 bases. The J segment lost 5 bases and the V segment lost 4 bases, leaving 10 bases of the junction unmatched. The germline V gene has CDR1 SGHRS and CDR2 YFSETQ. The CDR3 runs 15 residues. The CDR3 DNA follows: TGCGCCAGCAGCGTCCTAGCGGGATCAGAAAACGAGCAGTACTTC. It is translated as CASSVLAGSENEQYF.

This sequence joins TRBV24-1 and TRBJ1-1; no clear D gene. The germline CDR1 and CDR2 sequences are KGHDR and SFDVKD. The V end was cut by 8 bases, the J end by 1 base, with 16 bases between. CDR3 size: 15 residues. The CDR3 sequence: CATNRAEVENTEAFF. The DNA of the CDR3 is TGTGCCACCAATAGAGCCGAGGTCGAGAACACTGAAGCTTTCTTT.

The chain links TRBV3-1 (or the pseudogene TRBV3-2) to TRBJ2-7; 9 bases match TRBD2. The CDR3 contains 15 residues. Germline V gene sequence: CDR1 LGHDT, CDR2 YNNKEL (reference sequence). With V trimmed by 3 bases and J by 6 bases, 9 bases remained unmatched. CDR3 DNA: TGTGCCAGCAGCCACGCGGGGGGGGGCCGGGGCGAGCAGTACTTC. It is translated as CASSHAGGGRGEQYF.

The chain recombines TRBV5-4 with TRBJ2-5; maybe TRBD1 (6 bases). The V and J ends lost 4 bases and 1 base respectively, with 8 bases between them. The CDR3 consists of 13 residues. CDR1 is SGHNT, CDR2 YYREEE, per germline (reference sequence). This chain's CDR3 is CASSLDSQETQYF. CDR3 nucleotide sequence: TGTGCCAGCAGCCTGGACAGCCAAGAGACCCAGTACTTC.

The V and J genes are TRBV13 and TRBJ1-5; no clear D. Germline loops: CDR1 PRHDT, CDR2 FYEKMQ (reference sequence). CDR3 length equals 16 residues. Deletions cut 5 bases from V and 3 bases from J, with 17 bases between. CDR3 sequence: CASSPARGASNQPQHF. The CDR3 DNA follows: TGTGCCAGCAGCCCGGCGCGGGGAGCCTCCAATCAGCCCCAGCATTTT. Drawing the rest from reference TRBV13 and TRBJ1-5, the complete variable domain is AAGVIQSPRHLIKEKRETATLKCYPIPRHDTVYWYQQGPGQDPQFLISFYEKMQSDKGSIPDRFSAQQFSDYHSELNMSSLELGDSALYFCASSPARGASNQPQHFGDGTRLSIL.

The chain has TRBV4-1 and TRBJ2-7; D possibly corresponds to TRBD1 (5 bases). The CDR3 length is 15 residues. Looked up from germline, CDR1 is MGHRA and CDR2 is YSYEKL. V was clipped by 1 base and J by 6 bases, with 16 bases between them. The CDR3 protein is CASSQVAAGQGEQYF. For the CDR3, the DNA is TGCGCCAGCAGCCAAGTGGCGGCAGGGCAGGGCGAGCAGTACTTC.